These 24 T cell receptor beta chains came from one sample sequenced in a study of prognosis after radiotherapy for stage I lung cancer (dated by TCRdb to 2020 to 2023). The reads were generated on an Illumina HiSeq 3000. Two rounds of multiplex PCR on genomic DNA were used to amplify the TCR beta CDR3 region. In the first PCR round, primers specific to each TRBV and TRBJ gene were used, and the primer sequences were filed in Chinese patent CN105087789A. The public reads were reanalyzed by TCRdb: fastp trimming at Q25, MiXCR alignment, in-frame beta chains only. When rows share a CDR3 protein, they turn into one entry using the most common DNA and genes. The sample includes some 38,000 distinct CDR3 sequences, with approximately 25% observed a single time. Less than 30% of the sample rests with the top ten. The source material was PBMCs, sampled before or after stereotactic body radiation therapy (not recorded which). The receptors originated from a donor over 45 with non-small cell lung cancer.

In the case of this clonotype: An end of the junction does not agree with germline; a read error may underlie this. In nucleotides, the CDR3 is TGTGACAGCACCTTCAGCAGGGGACCGAAGAACACCGGGGAGCTGTTTTTT. This codes for CDSTFSRGPKNTGELFF. This rearrangement joins TRBV25-1 to TRBJ2-2; D possibly corresponds to TRBD1 (6 bases). Per the germline V gene, CDR1 is MGHDK and CDR2 is SYGVNS. This CDR3 has 17 residues.

The chain links TRBV5-1 to TRBJ2-3; TRBD1 matches at 8 bases. CDR3 length: 15 amino acids. Germline V lookup: CDR1 SGHRS, CDR2 YFSETQ. After removal of 4 bases from V and 6 bases from J, the junction contained 10 bases not matched to a gene. DNA of the CDR3: TGCGCCAGCAGCCCGGATGACAGGGGCTGGGATACGCAGTATTTT. Residues: CASSPDDRGWDTQYF.

This clonotype was recorded at least ten times. The chain links TRBV29-1 to TRBJ2-5, with D possibly matching TRBD2 (6 bases). The CDR3 length is 15 residues. The germline V and J ends were trimmed by 6 bases and 4 bases, with 21 bases remaining between them. CDR1 and CDR2 (germline): SQVTM, ANQGSEA. The DNA of the CDR3 is TGCAGCGTCCCAGACCATCGAACCGGGAGAGAGACCCAGTACTTC. Translated: CSVPDHRTGRETQYF.

This clonotype was seen ten or more times. This chain connects TRBV3-1 to TRBJ1-5, with D uncertain. The germline gives CDR1 LGHDT, CDR2 YNNKEL (reference sequence). Deletions cut 4 bases from V and 6 bases from J, with 10 bases between. The CDR3 length is 13 residues. DNA for the CDR3: TGTGCCAGCAGCCCACAACTTGGTCAGCCCCAGCATTTT. This translates into CASSPQLGQPQHF.

The sample holds many counts of this clonotype. The chain recombines TRBV7-8 with TRBJ2-2; the match to TRBD1 covers 9 bases. Germline CDR1 SGHVS, CDR2 FQNEAQ. J gave up 6 bases and V 5 bases, and 4 bases lay outside the gene matches. The CDR3 spans 14 residues. As DNA, the CDR3 is TGTGCCAGCAGCCGCGGGACAGGGTCCGGGGAGCTGTTTTTT. Its protein product is CASSRGTGSGELFF.

V is TRBV3-1 and J is TRBJ1-4; D unclear. This CDR3 comprises 13 residues. CDR1 and CDR2 from the germline V gene are LGHDT and YNNKEL (reference sequence). The V and J ends lost 3 bases and 7 bases respectively, with 9 bases between them. The CDR3 bases are TGTGCCAGCAGCCAGTTCGTCGGTGAAAAACTGTTTTTT. The encoded protein is CASSQFVGEKLFF.

This clonotype showed up many times. The rearrangement uses TRBV7-6 and TRBJ1-6, with D unclear. The CDR3 runs to 13 residues. Germline V CDR1 and CDR2: SGHVS, FNYEAQ. Trimming took 2 bases from V and 12 from J, leaving 11 bases between them. As DNA, the CDR3 is TGTGCCAGCAGCTTATCACCCGTTCTACCCCTCCACTTT. Translation gives CASSLSPVLPLHF.

Details on this clonotype: This sequence is one base from a far larger clone and is likely a read error. The chain carries TRBV6-9 and TRBJ1-3; no reliable D call. The CDR3 is 15 amino acids. The V gene lost 3 bases and the J gene lost 1 base, with 10 bases spanning the gap. Germline V lookup: CDR1 MNHGY, CDR2 SVAAGI. The CDR3 DNA sequence: TGTGCCAGCAGTTACTCTCCGACATCTGGAAACACCATATATTTT. Its protein is CASSYSPTSGNTIYF.

Turning to this clonotype: Given a much more abundant clone one base away, this may be a read error. This rearrangement joins TRBV29-1 to TRBJ1-5; D gene ambiguous. Trimming took 8 bases from V and 1 from J, leaving 12 bases between them. The CDR3 loop spans 13 amino acids. Germline loops: CDR1 SQVTM, CDR2 ANQGSEA. CDR3 in amino acids: CSIGGASNQPQHF. The CDR3, as DNA: TGCAGCATTGGAGGAGCGAGCAATCAGCCCCAGCATTTT.

With regard to this clonotype: With a far larger clone one base away, a read error is the likely cause. The CDR3 sequence: CASSLGGVNEQLF. For the CDR3, the DNA is TGTGCCAGCAGTTTAGGGGGAGTCAATGAGCAGCTCTTC. This sequence joins TRBV12-3 or TRBV12-4 and TRBJ2-5; maybe TRBD2 (5 bases). The CDR3 consists of 13 residues.

Turning to this clonotype: This sequence may be a read error, since a much larger clone differs from it by one base. Because it lacks the conserved phenylalanine or tryptophan at the end, this CDR3 is likely a read error. The chain recombines TRBV5-1 with TRBJ1-1; D gene uncertain. V dropped 4 bases and J dropped 2 bases, with 15 bases sitting between them. The CDR3 runs to 15 residues. CDR1 SGHRS and CDR2 YFSETQ come from the germline V gene. The CDR3 region is CASSGGSEINTEAFL. The CDR3 nucleotides read TGCGCCAGCAGCGGAGGGTCAGAGATAAACACTGAAGCTTTCCTT.

This clonotype was counted ten times or more. V and J are TRBV7-9 and TRBJ1-1; D gene uncertain. The V and J ends lost 1 base and 10 bases respectively, with 13 bases between them. The CDR3 contains 13 residues. Germline lookup yields CDR1 SEHNR and CDR2 FQNEAQ (reference sequence). The CDR3 is CASSLGGVSAAFF. The CDR3 coding sequence is TGTGCCAGCAGCTTAGGCGGGGTAAGCGCAGCTTTCTTT.

There are many counts of this clonotype. The rearrangement uses TRBV28 and TRBJ1-5; 7 nucleotides agree with TRBD1. The CDR3 covers 13 residues. CDR1 is MDHEN, CDR2 SYDVKM, per germline. V trimming: 3 bases; J trimming: 11 bases; junction bases outside the gene matches: 7. Here the CDR3 reads CASSFYTTGAQHF. The CDR3 DNA reads as TGTGCCAGCAGTTTCTACACCACAGGGGCCCAGCATTTT. Using reference TRBV28 and TRBJ1-5 for the parts outside the CDR3, the full variable domain is DVKVTQSSRYLVKRTGEKVFLECVQDMDHENMFWYRQDPGLGLRLIYFSYDVKMKEKGDIPEGYSVSREKKERFSLILESASTNQTSMYLCASSFYTTGAQHFGDGTRLSIL.

This clonotype was recorded many times. This chain joins TRBV18 and TRBJ1-5; D uncertain. Trimming shortened V by 2 bases and J by 3 bases, and 5 bases separated the two germline ends. The CDR3 runs to 13 residues. Germline V lookup: CDR1 KGHSH, CDR2 LQKENI. In DNA form, the CDR3 reads TGTGCCAGCTCACCAGGGGTCAATCAGCCCCAGCATTTT. Translating it yields CASSPGVNQPQHF.

This clonotype was found many times. The chain has TRBV5-1 and TRBJ2-3; D may be TRBD1 (5 bases). The CDR3 covers 17 residues. Germline CDR1 is SGHRS and CDR2 is YFSETQ. Trimming cost V 4 bases and J 1 base, with 19 bases left between them. CDR3 loop: CASSPEGASGRTDTQYF. CDR3 bases: TGCGCCAGCAGCCCCGAAGGGGCCTCTGGCCGCACAGATACGCAGTATTTT.

This clonotype was recorded many times. The gene calls are TRBV4-1 and TRBJ2-7; 7 bases are a match to TRBD2. Losses at the gene ends were 0 bases for V and 3 bases for J; bases not matched to a gene: 8. The CDR3 runs to 16 residues. Germline CDR1 is MGHRA and CDR2 is YSYEKL. The CDR3 spells CASSQDPFSGLYEQYF. CDR3 DNA: TGCGCCAGCAGCCAAGACCCCTTTAGCGGGCTCTACGAGCAGTACTTC.

Comments on this clonotype: This may be a read error, as it is one base from a much larger clone. This rearrangement joins TRBV19 to TRBJ2-7, with D possibly being TRBD1 (6 bases). Germline-derived CDR1 and CDR2 are LNHDA and SQIVND (reference sequence). This CDR3 region has 14 residues. CDR3 nucleotide sequence: TGTGCCGGTAGTCGGACAGTTACGACCCACGAGCAGTACTTC. Encoded protein: CAGSRTVTTHEQYF.

This clonotype has ten or more counts. V is TRBV28 and J is TRBJ2-1; 7 nucleotides match TRBD2. The J segment lost 5 bases and the V segment lost 3 bases, leaving 19 bases of the junction unmatched. The CDR3 totals 19 residues. Germline assignment: CDR1 MDHEN and CDR2 SYDVKM. The DNA of the CDR3 is TGTGCCAGCAGTTTTATTTTCGAGGGCGGGAGCCAACATCACAATGAGCAGTTCTTC. It codes for CASSFIFEGGSQHHNEQFF.

In regard to this clonotype: A far larger clone is a single base away, which makes a read error likely. J is TRBJ2-3 and V is TRBV6-1, with D possibly called TRBD1 or TRBD2 (5 bases each). The CDR3 consists of 15 residues. Per germline, CDR1 MNHNS and CDR2 SASEGT. The DNA for the CDR3 is TGTGCCAGCAGTGAAACAGGCTCTAGCAAAGATACGCAGTATTTT. Amino acids: CASSETGSSKDTQYF.

Many counts were recorded for this clonotype. The chain employs TRBV28 and TRBJ2-6; D is uncertain. V shed 2 bases and J shed 0 bases, with 5 bases lying between them. CDR1 MDHEN and CDR2 SYDVKM come from the germline V gene. The CDR3 spans 15 residues. The CDR3 is CASSLLYSGANVLTF. The DNA of the CDR3 is TGTGCCAGCAGTTTACTGTACTCTGGGGCCAACGTCCTGACTTTC.

V and J are TRBV20-1 and TRBJ2-7, with a possible D match to TRBD1 (6 bases). The CDR3 has 13 amino acids. Trimming took 0 bases from V and 2 from J, leaving 8 bases between them. Looked up from germline, CDR1 is DFQATT and CDR2 is SNEGSKA (reference sequence). This CDR3 reads CSAREGATYEQYF. The CDR3 DNA is TGCAGTGCTAGAGAGGGGGCGACCTACGAGCAGTACTTC.

As for this clonotype: At one end the junction does not follow the germline gene, possibly because of a read error. The CDR3 region has the DNA TGTGCCAGCAGATTGAGGACTAGCGGGGGCACCGGGGAGCCGTTTTTT. Protein product: CASRLRTSGGTGEPFF. The gene calls are TRBV11-3 and TRBJ2-2; 13 nucleotides line up with TRBD2. Germline assignment: CDR1 SGHNT and CDR2 YENEEA. The CDR3 contains 16 residues.

Worth noting for this clonotype: A much larger clone is a single base away; this may be a read error. The V gene is TRBV6-2 or TRBV6-3, the J gene TRBJ1-5; D is unresolved. The germline gives CDR1 MNHEY, CDR2 SVGEGT. The CDR3 is 15 amino acids. The CDR3 DNA is TGTGCCAGCAGTGAAGGGAGGGTTTGGAATCATCCCCAGCATTTT. It yields the protein CASSEGRVWNHPQHF.

This clonotype has at least ten counts. The chain recombines TRBV28 with TRBJ2-7; 9 bases align to TRBD2. Germline V gives CDR1 MDHEN, CDR2 SYDVKM. The J segment lost 7 bases and the V segment lost 2 bases, leaving 12 bases of the junction unmatched. The CDR3 consists of 16 residues. The CDR3: CASSLIAGAVGWEQYF. CDR3 DNA: TGTGCCAGCAGTTTAATAGCGGGAGCGGTCGGTTGGGAGCAGTACTTC.